These 10 T cell receptor beta chains were sequenced from one sample in a study of cytomegalovirus exposure and HLA in healthy donors. In the PCR, 60 Vbeta and 13 Jbeta primers were used. Assay: immunoSEQ multiplex PCR; the TCRdb copy retains only in-frame clones and omits some. The sample yields about 200,000 clones, 87% seen once. The sample taken for sequencing was PBMCs. All receptors come from a young man in good health and CMV-seronegative.

The chain joins TRBV28 to TRBJ1-5; the D gene is possibly TRBD1 (5 bases). Looked up from germline, CDR1 is MDHEN and CDR2 is SYDVKM. The V end was cut by 6 bases, the J end by 6 bases, with 12 bases between. The length of the CDR3 is 13 residues. The chain's CDR3 is CASRDQGGQPQHF. CDR3 nucleotide sequence: TGTGCCAGCAGGGATCAGGGAGGTCAGCCCCAGCATTTT.

V is TRBV11-3 and J is TRBJ2-3, with TRBD1 matching 8 bases. Germline CDR1 is SGHNT and CDR2 is YENEEA. The CDR3 sequence is 15 residues long. J lost 0 bases, V lost 5 bases, and 4 bases had no gene match. CDR3 amino acids: CASSLRQGSTDTQYF. CDR3 in DNA: TGTGCCAGCAGCCTAAGACAGGGGAGCACAGATACGCAGTATTTT. Filled out from reference TRBV11-3 and TRBJ2-3, the complete variable domain reads EAGVVQSPRYKIIEKKQPVAFWCNPISGHNTLYWYLQNLGQGPELLIRYENEEAVDDSQLPKDRFSAERLKGVDSTLKIQPAELGDSAVYLCASSLRQGSTDTQYFGPGTRLTVL.

This rearrangement joins TRBV5-8 to TRBJ1-4, with D tentatively TRBD1 (6 bases). There are 17 residues in the CDR3. CDR1 and CDR2 from the germline V gene are SGHTS and YDEGEE. Trimming took off 1 base at V and 7 bases at J, with 20 bases between the two ends. CDR3 sequence reads: CASSLSPQGLRGEKLFF. The CDR3 DNA is TGTGCCAGCAGCTTGTCTCCTCAGGGGTTAAGAGGTGAAAAACTGTTTTTT.

Worth noting for this clone: The junction and the germline gene differ at one end; a read error may be behind it. The chain employs TRBV4-1 and TRBJ2-1, with 12 bases matching TRBD2. CDR3 length equals 19 residues. CDR1 and CDR2 from the germline V gene are MGHRA and YSYEKL. The CDR3 DNA sequence: TGCGCCAGCGGCCAAGGGGAACCCTCAACTAGCGGGAGGTACAATGAGCAGTTCTTC. Protein: CASGQGEPSTSGRYNEQFF.

V is TRBV18 and J is TRBJ2-6; 10 bases line up with TRBD1. The J segment lost 2 bases and the V segment lost 8 bases, leaving 6 bases of the junction unmatched. This CDR3 spans 16 amino acids. Germline values: CDR1 KGHSH, CDR2 LQKENI. The CDR3 sequence is CASTPGQGPGANVLTF. The CDR3 DNA reads TGTGCCAGCACGCCGGGACAGGGGCCTGGGGCCAACGTCCTGACTTTC.

This chain links TRBV11-2 with TRBJ1-3; D gene uncertain. CDR1 and CDR2 (germline): SGHAT, FQNNGV. The CDR3 has 12 residues. Trimming took off 4 bases at V and 5 bases at J, with 6 bases between the two ends. The CDR3 nucleotides are TGTGCCAGCAGCTCAAACAGAAACACCATATATTTT. Its translation is CASSSNRNTIYF.

The chain joins TRBV7-6 to TRBJ2-2, with D possibly matching TRBD1 (5 bases). This CDR3 region has 14 residues. V lost 5 bases and J 0 bases, leaving 7 bases between the germline ends. CDR1 is SGHVS, CDR2 FNYEAQ, per germline. The CDR3, as DNA: TGTGCCAGCAGCCCGACAGCGAACACCGGGGAGCTGTTTTTT. It is translated as CASSPTANTGELFF.

J is TRBJ2-3 and V is TRBV7-2; a possible D gene is TRBD1 (6 bases). The V gene lost 3 bases and the J gene lost 6 bases, with 16 bases spanning the gap. The CDR3 is made up of 15 amino acids. The germline CDR1 and CDR2 sequences are SGHTA and FQGNSA. For the CDR3, the DNA is TGTGCCAGCAGCTTTCGACAGGTGACACAGGATACGCAGTATTTT. Residues: CASSFRQVTQDTQYF.

The V call is TRBV7-9, the J call TRBJ2-1; D is perhaps TRBD2 (6 bases). V dropped 4 bases and J dropped 10 bases, with 8 bases sitting between them. The CDR3 contains 11 residues. Germline CDR1 is SEHNR and CDR2 is FQNEAQ (reference sequence). The CDR3 here is CASSSGGEQFF. The CDR3 DNA sequence: TGTGCCAGCAGCTCCGGGGGAGAGCAGTTCTTC. Full variable domain (remainder filled in from reference TRBV7-9 and TRBJ2-1): DTGVSQNPRHKITKRGQNVTFRCDPISEHNRLYWYRQTLGQGPEFLTYFQNEAQLEKSRLLSDRFSAERPKGSFSTLEIQRTEQGDSAMYLCASSSGGEQFFGPGTRLTVL.

This chain uses TRBV10-3 with TRBJ2-7, with 8 bases lining up with TRBD2. This CDR3 is built from 14 residues. V lost 7 bases, J lost 4 bases, and 9 bases stayed unmatched. The germline V gene has CDR1 ENHRY and CDR2 SYGVKD. The CDR3 here is CAIKGGGFGYEQYF. CDR3 in DNA: TGTGCCATCAAGGGCGGGGGGTTTGGGTACGAGCAGTACTTC.